What follows are 2 T cell receptor beta chains derived from one specimen sequenced in a study of blood T cell repertoires in COVID-19 (dated by TCRdb to about 2020). To prepare the library, the immunoSEQ multiplex PCR assay was applied. This is the immuneACCESS table as TCRdb keeps it, with only in-frame sequences that have V and J called. A part of the clones is gone; compared with another copy, unresolved V genes explain less than half, and the rest is unexplained. The sample table holds under 50,000 clones, of which around 79% were seen once. Jointly, the top ten make up 20% of the sample. Material: peripheral blood. The receptor source for this set is a human donor with active or convalescent COVID-19. The donor label of this sample is uncertain.

The chain carries TRBV7-6 and TRBJ1-4; no clear D. Germline CDR1 is SGHVS and CDR2 is FNYEAQ. V dropped 2 bases and J dropped 8 bases, with 15 bases sitting between them. The CDR3 spans 15 residues. CDR3 sequence: CASSLLLRFREKLFF. The CDR3 DNA reads as TGTGCCAGCAGCTTACTCTTGAGGTTTCGGGAAAAACTGTTTTTT.

The rearrangement links TRBV27 to TRBJ2-3; maybe TRBD2 (5 bases). The CDR3 spans 16 residues. Trimming took 3 bases from V and 5 from J, leaving 18 bases between them. Germline V lookup: CDR1 MNHEY, CDR2 SMNVEV (reference sequence). For the CDR3, the DNA is TGTGCCAGCAGTTTGGGGAGAGGGATAATGGGAGATACGCAGTATTTT. Its translation is CASSLGRGIMGDTQYF.